The source of this T cell receptor (beta chain) is a study of cytomegalovirus exposure and HLA in healthy donors (dated by TCRdb to about 2017). At the level of the whole study: An earlier analysis of some 500 of the donors reported 250 to 300 Gb of sequence data and some 120 million unique TCR beta sequences from around 200 million T cells. An early release that covered about 600 HLA-typed donors contained 300 to 350 gigabases of sequencing data and around 80 million unique TCR sequences. The genetic ancestry cluster associated with self-reported Caucasian donors included 65% to 90% of the roughly 390 genotyped donors. The study aimed to test whether signatures of past pathogen exposure could be identified by cataloging public T cell receptors. Using immunosequencing, the study profiled T cell repertoires from 500 to 800 subjects and related those repertoires to cytomegalovirus serostatus. Besides the first cohort of 666 subjects, a separate validation cohort made up of 90 to 150 different subjects was used. High-throughput TCR immunosequencing, statistical association of individual TCRs with disease status, and machine learning were combined to predict cytomegalovirus infection status. A later analysis re-analyzed previously published TCR beta repertoires from several hundred donors and added high-resolution HLA genotyping to study TCR occurrence patterns. Rather than drawing on any new phenotypic data, the later analysis identified candidate immune exposures from TCR beta sequences and the way those sequences occurred across donors. To decide whether each TCR beta V gene segment behaved as functional or pseudogenic, an earlier analysis of fewer than 750 of the donors relied on high-throughput TCR beta sequencing. Alongside the repertoire data, information on donor age, sex, ethnicity and CMV serostatus was compiled. A later genetic analysis took genome-wide SNP genotypes for about three fifths of the roughly 700 donors and used that subset as a discovery cohort. All discovery cohort repertoires had been generated on a single sequencing platform. HLA typing included class I and class II loci at four-digit resolution. Typing coverage varied by locus: roughly 629-640 donors for A, B, C, DRB1 and DQB1; 522 for DQA1; 606 for DPA1; approximately 490 for DPB1. Roughly 5 DR-DQ haplotypes were handled as single units for association and clustering, since linkage in the cohort was strong. Among roughly 400 genotyped donors of the cohort, an average of 235,054 unique TCR beta nucleotide sequences were sequenced per donor, roughly 20% of them non-productive.

Libraries were made using the immunoSEQ multiplex PCR assay. For the multiplex PCR, a mixture combining 60 forward primers for TCR Vbeta segments and 13 reverse primers for TCR Jbeta segments was used. Amplification of the CDR3 region of rearranged TCR beta genes was performed with a multiplex PCR assay on genomic DNA. The amplified TCR beta libraries were sequenced on the Illumina HiSeq System as 87-base-pair reads. In the source study's methods: Across the 500 to 700 repertoires, a later analysis counted tens of millions of unique TCR beta chains, roughly 11 million of which were shared by at least two donors. Raw reads were error-corrected and collapsed into unique sequences with a nearest-neighbor algorithm that merged closely related sequences to remove PCR and sequencing errors. CDR3 sequences were aligned to IMGT reference sequences to assign V, D and J gene segments. For a sequence to be retained, a match of at least six nucleotides was required to both a V gene segment and a J gene segment. Rearrangements were classified as productive when the CDR3 lacked stop codons and remained in frame with V and J, and all other rearrangements were classified as non-productive. CDR3 was defined according to IMGT convention as the region running from the second conserved V-encoded cysteine to the conserved J-encoded phenylalanine. In an earlier analysis of around 640 of the donors, sequences lacking an unambiguous match to a single V gene segment were excluded. An earlier analysis of a few hundred of the donors called V segments functional above 56.7% productive rearrangements and segregating when the between-donor standard deviation exceeded 5%. To diagnose cytomegalovirus status from the catalog of TCR beta chain sequences, a statistical classification framework was built. V and J gene assignment, in a later analysis, came from comparing TCR nucleotide sequences with IMGT/GENE-DB human TR gene sequences. Using the TCRdist pipeline, a later analysis assigned CDR3 sequences along with most-parsimonious VDJ recombination scenarios. In a later analysis, each TCR beta chain was defined by its CDR3 amino acid sequence together with its V-gene family, and reads without a unique V-gene family were excluded. To address suspected cross-contamination and a sequencing artifact, a later analysis removed roughly 640 highly shared, low-generation-probability nucleotide sequences. For each public chain, a later analysis derived a clonal expansion index from normalized ranks of inferred template counts within each repertoire. In a later analysis, generation probabilities were computed using a VDJ recombination model fitted to out-of-frame rearrangements, and the results were checked against IGoR. A later analysis scored TCR-TCR, TCR-HLA and TCR-CMV co-occurrence with hypergeometric tests, applying a repertoire-size bias correction to TCR pairs. To estimate false discovery rates, a later analysis permuted the HLA or CMV assignments 20 times. In a later analysis, co-occurring TCRs were grouped using DBSCAN, with TCRdist sequence similarity added in when clustering inside HLA-allele-positive subsets. Repertoires with fewer than 30,000 or more than 120,000 public chains, plus five repertoires with anomalous nucleotide sharing, were excluded from co-occurrence clustering. TCRdb carries this immuneACCESS record with in-frame sequences only. Its versions omit some clonotypes, under half of them owing to an unresolved V gene in the studies checked, with the rest unexplained. The D gene and trimming were derived from the DNA, and the V and J assignments and clone size from that table. Within this sample are 150,000 or so clones, with approximately 79% of them counted one time only. The ten biggest clones cover 0.98% of the sample.

In the case of this clone: What antigen it recognizes has not been identified. Base-call qualities are not available, and no considerably larger clone is one nucleotide away.

Summary of the overall study and its limitations: In a later analysis, some 17,000 TCR beta sequences were associated with specific HLA alleles at a false discovery rate of 0.05. Because HLA typing was unavailable for some donors at each locus, only the typed subset was used in association tests. A cluster of highly shared sequence variants was judged likely to be a technical artifact of the sequencing pipeline. In both the original and validation cohorts, the classifier was reported to diagnose cytomegalovirus status with high specificity and sensitivity. A later genetic analysis associated a missense DCLRE1C variant with V-gene and J-gene trimming of TCR beta chains, and an independent cohort replicated the association. In the study, around 150 TCR beta chains were listed as associated with cytomegalovirus. While some public TCRs were present in many individuals, most TCR sequences turned up only very rarely across donors. The earlier analysis of a few hundred of the donors excluded 15 to 20 rarely observed V segments, including chromosome 9 orphons, because counts were too low. According to a later genetic analysis, donors in an Asian-associated ancestry cluster had fewer N-insertions in productive TCRs than the approximately 610-donor mean. A later analysis reported that several top co-occurrence clusters appeared linked to parvovirus B19, influenza, CMV and Epstein-Barr virus. When HLA alleles, especially DR and DQ, strongly co-occurred, TCR associations were difficult to assign to individual alleles. It was suggested by the authors that the approach could potentially be generalized to other disease states and immunological phenotypes. Correlated functional status among segregating V segments might be attributable to linkage disequilibrium, but an unknown experimental factor could not be ruled out. Broadly in line with IMGT annotations, most TCR beta V segments showed up in productive rearrangements about 87% or about 30% of the time in an earlier analysis of roughly 590 of the donors. In a later analysis, TCR association rates were found to vary across HLA loci, with the most associated TCRs seen for DRB1 alleles and the fewest for HLA-C alleles. A further reported finding was that TCR beta sequences accurately predicted the HLA-A and HLA-B alleles for most subjects in the first cohort. A later analysis found that HLA-associated TCR beta chains were more clonally expanded and had lower generation probabilities than equally common non-associated chains. Presence/absence analyses assumed roughly uniform sequencing depth across donors, an assumption that may not hold. According to a later analysis, most CMV-associated TCR beta chains appeared to be HLA-restricted, and the HLA associations seemed to be driven largely by CMV exposure. The cohort was sequenced for TCR beta chains only, and without alpha or paired-chain data the features that could be detected were limited. In vitro tests confirmed that a few of the cytomegalovirus-associated TCR beta chains recognize cytomegalovirus antigens. Some IMGT-functional V segments, including TRBV6-2 and TRBV6-3, could not be told apart with the 87-base-pair reads, so those segments were excluded. For the cohort, immune exposure information was limited to CMV serostatus.

Spanning cysteine to phenylalanine, the CDR3 consists of 18 amino acids. The kept DNA is CDR3 alone, 54 bases in frame from the first base. The germline V gene gives CDR1 as LGHNT and CDR2 as FRNRAP. The junction shows trimming of 3 bases on V and 3 bases on J, and the gene matches do not reach 11 bases of it. The cohort comprised more than 550 healthy bone marrow donors. All cohort members were sampled while nominally healthy, although unrecorded immune exposures were likely present. The donor tested CMV seropositive and was one of the 289 seropositive cohort members. A peripheral blood sample was collected from each donor, and TCR beta sequencing was performed on peripheral blood mononuclear cells. Genomic DNA was extracted from the blood cell samples with the Qiagen DNeasy Blood Extraction Kit.

The V and J genes are TRBV12-5 and TRBJ1-1, with 12 middle bases fitting TRBD1. Sequences were obtained from PBMCs. This TCR came from a woman aged 50 to 65 in good health and CMV-seropositive. The CDR3 here reads CASGFPPGQGALDTEAFF. The DNA is TGTGCTAGTGGTTTCCCCCCGGGACAGGGGGCGCTCGACACTGAAGCTTTCTTT.